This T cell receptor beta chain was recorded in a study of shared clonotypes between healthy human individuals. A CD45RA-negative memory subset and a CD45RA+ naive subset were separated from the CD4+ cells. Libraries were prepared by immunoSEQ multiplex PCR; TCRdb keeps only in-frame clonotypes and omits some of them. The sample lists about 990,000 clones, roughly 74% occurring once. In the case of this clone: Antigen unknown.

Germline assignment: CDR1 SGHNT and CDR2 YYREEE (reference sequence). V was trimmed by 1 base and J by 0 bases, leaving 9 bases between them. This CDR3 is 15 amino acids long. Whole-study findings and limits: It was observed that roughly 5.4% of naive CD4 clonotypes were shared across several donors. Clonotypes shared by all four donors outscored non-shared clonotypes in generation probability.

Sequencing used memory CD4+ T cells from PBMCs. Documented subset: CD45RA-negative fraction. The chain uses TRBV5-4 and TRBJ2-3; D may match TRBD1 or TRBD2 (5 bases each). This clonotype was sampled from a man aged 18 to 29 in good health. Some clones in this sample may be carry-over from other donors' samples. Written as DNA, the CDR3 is TGTGCCAGCAGCTTGTGGGGGAGTAGCACAGATACGCAGTATTTT. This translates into CASSLWGSSTDTQYF.